This T cell receptor (beta chain) emerged from a study of lymphopenia after photon versus proton radiotherapy. Findings of the study overall: Under photons, naive T cells and diversity fell while effector/memory populations rose. Survival link was tested only in deceased patients; proton benefit remains a possibility.

Assay: immunoSEQ multiplex PCR; the TCRdb copy retains only in-frame clones and omits some. The sample includes about 160,000 clones, 70% to 90% of them seen just once. Turning to this clone: Its cognate antigen is unknown.

V was trimmed by 0 bases and J by 8 bases, leaving 13 bases between them. The CDR3 loop spans 14 amino acids. The germline V gene has CDR1 SGHVS and CDR2 FQNEAQ. The starting material was peripheral blood, obtained from a patient treated with photon-based radiotherapy. V gene TRBV7-8 combines with J gene TRBJ1-2; D is undetermined. The receptor's source is a man in his forties or fifties with gastric cancer. CDR3 bases: TGTGCCAGCAGCTTAGCGCTATACGGTTCGGGCTACACCTTC. Residues: CASSLALYGSGYTF.